A single sample gave rise to the 13 T cell receptor beta chains below, sequenced in a study of T cells in Graves' hyperthyroidism and ophthalmopathy. Regions amplified from RNA transcripts were the TCR beta CDR3 regions. First-round RT-PCR targeting the TCR CDR3 was performed with the HTBI primer set. One entry per CDR3 protein, called by TCRdb with MiXCR from the multiplex PCR reads. The profile shows about 380,000 distinct CDR3 sequences, approximately 18% of them singletons. The sample consisted of blood. These receptors were taken from a man aged 18-30 years with Graves' ophthalmopathy.

This clonotype has a count of ten or more. The chain couples TRBV18 to TRBJ2-5; 8 bases align to TRBD1. V was pared by 3 bases and J by 2 bases, with 5 bases of the junction left unmatched. Germline loops: CDR1 KGHSH, CDR2 LQKENI. The CDR3 extends over 15 amino acids. CDR3 protein: CASSPGTGEQETQYF. The CDR3 nucleotides read TGTGCCAGCTCACCCGGGACAGGAGAACAAGAGACCCAGTACTTC.

This chain links TRBV10-1 with TRBJ2-3, with 10 bases aligning to TRBD2. Trimming at V came to 4 bases and at J to 5 bases, leaving 6 bases not matched to a gene. CDR1 and CDR2 from the germline V gene are WNHNN and SYGVQD (reference sequence). The CDR3 contains 15 residues. The CDR3 DNA reads as TGCGCCAGCAGTGTCCTAGCGGGGGCCGAAGATACGCAGTATTTT. It translates to CASSVLAGAEDTQYF.

This clonotype was detected many times. The chain is built from TRBV12-3 or TRBV12-4 and TRBJ1-2; D gene uncertain. Trimming removed 8 bases from V and 4 bases from J, with 8 bases in between. This CDR3 has 11 residues. This CDR3 is CASGTLYGYTF. CDR3 nucleotides: TGTGCCAGCGGAACACTCTATGGCTACACCTTC.

This clonotype came up many times. The V gene is TRBV6-6, the J gene TRBJ2-2; D gene uncertain. The CDR3 runs to 17 residues. V dropped 0 bases and J dropped 0 bases, with 11 bases sitting between them. Germline V gene lookup returns CDR1 MNHNY and CDR2 SVGAGI (reference sequence). The CDR3 region has the DNA TGTGCCAGCAGTTACTCTTTAGCATCCGCGAACACCGGGGAGCTGTTTTTT. As protein: CASSYSLASANTGELFF.

This clonotype was detected many times. As DNA, the CDR3 is TGTGCCAGCAGTAAAACAGGTAATCAGCCCCAGCATTTT. It translates to CASSKTGNQPQHF. This rearrangement joins TRBV6-1 to TRBJ1-5; a possible D gene is TRBD1 (5 bases). V lost 5 bases and J 4 bases, leaving 9 bases between the germline ends. Germline values: CDR1 MNHNS, CDR2 SASEGT. CDR3 length: 13 amino acids.

At least ten counts were recorded for this clonotype. This sequence joins TRBV2 and TRBJ2-5; D is uncertain. V lost 7 bases and J lost 5, with 8 bases in between. In germline, CDR1 is SNHLY, CDR2 FYNNEI. This CDR3 has 11 residues. The CDR3 DNA reads TGTGCCAGCAAGCTGCGGGAGACCCAGTACTTC. This sequence encodes CASKLRETQYF.

This sequence joins TRBV5-1 and TRBJ2-3; no definite D call. The CDR3 is 14 amino acids. The V gene's germline CDR1 is SGHRS and CDR2 YFSETQ. Trimming removed 0 bases from V and 6 bases from J, with 11 bases in between. The CDR3, as DNA: TGCGCCAGCAGCTTGGGTCTCGGCATGGATACGCAGTATTTT. Its translation is CASSLGLGMDTQYF. Full variable domain (missing parts from reference TRBV5-1 and TRBJ2-3): KAGVTQTPRYLIKTRGQQVTLSCSPISGHRSVSWYQQTPGQGLQFLFEYFSETQRNKGNFPGRFSGRQFSNSRSEMNVSTLELGDSALYLCASSLGLGMDTQYFGPGTRLTVL.

On this clonotype: A much larger clonotype is one base distant, so this may be a read error. J is TRBJ2-5 and V is TRBV7-2; 11 bases match TRBD2. Losses at the gene ends were 5 bases for V and 1 base for J; bases not matched to a gene: 6. Germline V gene sequence: CDR1 SGHTA, CDR2 FQGNSA. This CDR3 has 16 amino acids. The CDR3 region is CASSRGGTSGQETQYF. CDR3 sequence (DNA): TGTGCCAGCAGCCGGGGCGGGACTAGCGGCCAAGAGACCCAGTACTTC.

Ten or more counts support this clonotype. This chain joins TRBV20-1 and TRBJ2-1; 8 nucleotides agree with TRBD1. Germline V lookup: CDR1 DFQATT, CDR2 SNEGSKA (reference sequence). The CDR3 totals 14 residues. Trimming removed 1 base from V and 8 bases from J; junction bases left unmatched: 7. The DNA for the CDR3 is TGCAGTGCTAGAGCCCCCACAGGGGGTCATGAGCAGTTCTTC. Its protein product is CSARAPTGGHEQFF.

V gene TRBV6-1 combines with J gene TRBJ1-5; tentatively, D is TRBD1 (6 bases). The CDR3 length is 15 residues. The V and J ends lost 7 bases and 4 bases respectively, with 17 bases between them. Germline V gives CDR1 MNHNS, CDR2 SASEGT. CDR3 sequence: CASIQRGVQNQPQHF. CDR3 nucleotide sequence: TGTGCCAGCATCCAGAGGGGGGTCCAGAATCAGCCCCAGCATTTT.

This clonotype came up many times. The chain uses TRBV7-9 and TRBJ2-3, with no clear D. The ends were cut back, 2 bases at V and 4 bases at J, with 4 bases in the middle. This CDR3 region has 12 residues. Germline V CDR1 and CDR2: SEHNR, FQNEAQ (reference sequence). CDR3 in DNA: TGTGCCAGCAGCTTAAATCCAGATACGCAGTATTTT. Translating it yields CASSLNPDTQYF.

The chain uses TRBV9 and TRBJ2-5, with 8 bases matching TRBD2. CDR1 is SGDLS, CDR2 YYNGEE, per germline. This CDR3 spans 16 amino acids. The V gene end was trimmed by 0 bases and the J gene end by 5 bases; junction bases not matched to a gene: 9. The CDR3 DNA reads as TGTGCCAGCAGCGTAGACCCGGGGGGGCTTGGTGAGACCCAGTACTTC. Protein product: CASSVDPGGLGETQYF. Drawing the rest from reference TRBV9 and TRBJ2-5, the complete variable domain is DSGVTQTPKHLITATGQRVTLRCSPRSGDLSVYWYQQSLDQGLQFLIQYYNGEERAKGNILERFSAQQFPDLHSELNLSSLELGDSALYFCASSVDPGGLGETQYFGPGTRLLVL.

V gene TRBV7-9 combines with J gene TRBJ2-2, with D possibly TRBD1 on 6 matching bases. Looked up from germline, CDR1 is SEHNR and CDR2 is FQNEAQ (reference sequence). The CDR3 extends over 13 amino acids. CDR3 sequence: CALAGAGTGELFF. CDR3 sequence (DNA): TGTGCTCTGGCAGGGGCAGGCACCGGGGAGCTGTTTTTT.